Listed below are T cell receptor beta chains from one sample, sequenced in a study of cytomegalovirus exposure and HLA in healthy donors. Profiling relied on immunoSEQ multiplex PCR, and the TCRdb table lists in-frame clones only, not all of them. The sample has roughly 150,000 clones, roughly 75% seen once. The sequenced sample was PBMCs. The receptors stem from a young man in good health and CMV-seropositive. Each CDR3 is given with its conserved first and last residue. The D gene is left open where the match is weak. Clone size is not always given. Where it is, it says once, few, many or a class for expanded clones.

j_call | v_call | d_call | clone_size | cdr3_nt | cdr3_aa
TRBJ1-1 | TRBV6-6 | TRBD1 | NA | TGTGCCACCGTGACCACGGCAGGGGGAAGTGCCACTGAAGCTTTCTTT | CATVTTAGGSATEAFF
TRBJ2-7 | TRBV11-1 | NA | once | TGTGCCAGCAGCTTGGGGGGATTCTACGAGCAGTACTTC | CASSLGGFYEQYF
TRBJ2-7 | TRBV7-8 | TRBD2 | NA | TGTGCCAGCAGCTTACGACTAGCGGGTCCCTACGAGCAGTACTTC | CASSLRLAGPYEQYF
TRBJ2-1 | TRBV15 | TRBD2 | NA | TGTGCCACCACAAGTAGGACTAGCGAGTCGAGCTCCTACAATGAGCAGTTCTTC | CATTSRTSESSSYNEQFF
TRBJ1-5 | TRBV9 | NA | NA | TGTGCCAGCAGCGTAAAAGGGGGTCAGCCCCAGCATTTT | CASSVKGGQPQHF
TRBJ2-7 | TRBV11-1 | NA | NA | TGTGCCAGCAGCTTAGAGGCCCACACGAGGGAGCAGTACTTC | CASSLEAHTREQYF
TRBJ2-3 | TRBV10-3 | TRBD1 | once | TGTGCCAGCCGGGGACAGGGGAGCACAGATACGCAGTATTTT | CASRGQGSTDTQYF
TRBJ2-1 | TRBV19 | TRBD2 | NA | TGTGCCAGTAGTCCAGTGTTAGCGGGAGGCAATGAGCAGTTCTTC | CASSPVLAGGNEQFF
TRBJ2-3 | TRBV5-8 | TRBD1 | NA | TGTGCCAGCAGCTTTCATCCGACGAGACAGGGGCGCGGCACAGATACGCAGTATTTT | CASSFHPTRQGRGTDTQYF
TRBJ2-2 | TRBV21-1 | NA | NA | TGTGCCAGCAGCACCCACTGGACAGCCCCCGGGGAGCTGTTTTTT | CASSTHWTAPGELFF
TRBJ1-5 | TRBV2 | NA | NA | TGTGCCCCCCAAAAGATCCGGGGTCGACAGCCCCAGCATTTT | CAPQKIRGRQPQHF
TRBJ1-1 | TRBV19 | NA | NA | TGTGCCAGTAGGGCGGAGGGACTCCTACCCGAAGCTTTCTTT | CASRAEGLLPEAFF
TRBJ1-2 | TRBV13 | TRBD1 | NA | TGTGCCAGCAGCTCGGGACAGAGCTTCGGTGGCTACACCTTC | CASSSGQSFGGYTF
TRBJ1-4 | TRBV25-1 | NA | NA | TGTGCCAGCAGTACTCAAAGATACCTCGGGGAAAAACTGTTTTTT | CASSTQRYLGEKLFF
TRBJ2-7 | TRBV2 | TRBD2 | NA | TGTGCCAGCAGTGAAGCTAGCGGGATGTTCGAGCAGTACTTC | CASSEASGMFEQYF
TRBJ2-7 | TRBV28 | TRBD2 | NA | TGTGCCAGCAGTTTACCTAGCGGGGCTACCTACGAGCAGTACTTC | CASSLPSGATYEQYF
TRBJ2-5 | TRBV19 | NA | NA | TGTGCCACCGGACGGGACGGGAGTAAAGAGACCCAGTACTTC | CATGRDGSKETQYF
TRBJ2-6 | TRBV28 | NA | NA | TGTGCCAGCAGTTCCCCCGGGGGACTCAACGTCCTGACTTTC | CASSSPGGLNVLTF
TRBJ2-7 | TRBV7-9 | TRBD2 | NA | TGTGCCAGCAGCAGTCCGGGACTAGCGGGAGGAGGGGGGTACGAGCAGTACTTC | CASSSPGLAGGGGYEQYF
TRBJ2-1 | TRBV6-5 | TRBD2 | NA | TGTGCCAGCAGTTACCGTAGAGGGACTAGCGGGGGTGAGCAGTTCTTC | CASSYRRGTSGGEQFF
TRBJ2-7 | TRBV28 | TRBD2 | NA | TGTGCCAGCAGAATGACTAGCATGTCCTACGAGCAGTACTTC | CASRMTSMSYEQYF
TRBJ2-7 | TRBV28 | NA | NA | TGTGCCAGCAGTTTCTGGAGCGCCAGCTCCTACGAGCAGTACTTC | CASSFWSASSYEQYF
TRBJ2-1 | TRBV27 | NA | NA | TGTGCCAGCAGTTTGGGCCGGCTCTATTCCTCCTACAATGAGCAGTTCTTC | CASSLGRLYSSYNEQFF
TRBJ2-4 | TRBV9 | TRBD2 | NA | TGTGCCAGCAGCATTTGGACTAGCGGGAGGGCCCTGGGCAAAAACATTCAGTACTTC | CASSIWTSGRALGKNIQYF
TRBJ2-7 | TRBV6-1 | TRBD2 | few | TGTGCCAGCAGCAGCCTAGCGGGCTCCTACGAGCAGTACTTC | CASSSLAGSYEQYF
TRBJ1-2 | TRBV5-6 | TRBD1 | NA | TGTGCCAGCGGTCCACAGGGGGACGGTGGCTACACCTTC | CASGPQGDGGYTF
TRBJ2-7 | TRBV30 | NA | NA | TGTGCCTGGAGTTTTCCATTCCACGAGCAGTACTTC | CAWSFPFHEQYF
TRBJ1-3 | TRBV19 | NA | NA | TGTGCCAGTAGGGGACTGACCTCTGGAAACACCATATATTTT | CASRGLTSGNTIYF
TRBJ2-1 | TRBV6-1 | TRBD2 | few | TGTGCCAGCAGTGAACAGAGCGGGAGAGTGAATGAGCAGTTCTTC | CASSEQSGRVNEQFF
TRBJ2-1 | TRBV10-2 | NA | NA | TGCGCCAGCAGTGAGATAGCAGTGAATGAGCAGTTCTTC | CASSEIAVNEQFF
TRBJ1-4 | TRBV14 | TRBD1 | few | TGTGCCAGCAGCCAAGGGTGGCTGACAGGGAGTGAAAAACTGTTTTTT | CASSQGWLTGSEKLFF